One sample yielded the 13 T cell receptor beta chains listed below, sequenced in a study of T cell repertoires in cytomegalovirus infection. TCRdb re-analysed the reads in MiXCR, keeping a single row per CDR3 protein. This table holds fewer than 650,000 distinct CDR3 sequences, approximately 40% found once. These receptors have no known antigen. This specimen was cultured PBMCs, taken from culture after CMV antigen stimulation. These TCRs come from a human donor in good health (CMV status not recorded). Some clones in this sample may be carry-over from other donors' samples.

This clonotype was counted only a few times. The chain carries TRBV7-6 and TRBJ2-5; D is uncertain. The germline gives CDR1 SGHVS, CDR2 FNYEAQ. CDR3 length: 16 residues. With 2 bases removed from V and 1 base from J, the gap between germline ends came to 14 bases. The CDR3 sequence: CASSLIHDRTQETQYF. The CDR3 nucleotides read TGTGCCAGCAGCTTAATCCACGACCGGACCCAAGAGACCCAGTACTTC.

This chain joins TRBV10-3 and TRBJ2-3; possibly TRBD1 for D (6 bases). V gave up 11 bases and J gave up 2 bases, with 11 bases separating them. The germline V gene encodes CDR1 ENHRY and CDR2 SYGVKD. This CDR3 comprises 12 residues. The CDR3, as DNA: TGTGCCGTAGGGGGTTTCACAGATACGCAGTATTTT. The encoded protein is CAVGGFTDTQYF.

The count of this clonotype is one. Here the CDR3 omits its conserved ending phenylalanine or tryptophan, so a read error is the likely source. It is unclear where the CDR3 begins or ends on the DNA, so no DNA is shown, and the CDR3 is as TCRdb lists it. The CDR3 reads CSAGLPGGPLT. The rearrangement uses TRBV20-1 and TRBJ2-3; TRBD1 reflects the table's D call only, with no check against the DNA. The CDR3 has 11 residues if both end residues are counted. Germline V gene sequence: CDR1 DFQATT, CDR2 SNEGSKA (reference sequence).

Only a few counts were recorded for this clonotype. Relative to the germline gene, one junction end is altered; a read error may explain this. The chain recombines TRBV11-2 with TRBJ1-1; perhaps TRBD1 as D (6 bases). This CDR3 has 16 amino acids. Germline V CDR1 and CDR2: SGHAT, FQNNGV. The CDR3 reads CASSVDQGLVNTEAFF. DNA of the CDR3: TGTGCCAGCAGCGTAGACCAGGGGCTCGTGAACACTGAAGCTTTCTTT.

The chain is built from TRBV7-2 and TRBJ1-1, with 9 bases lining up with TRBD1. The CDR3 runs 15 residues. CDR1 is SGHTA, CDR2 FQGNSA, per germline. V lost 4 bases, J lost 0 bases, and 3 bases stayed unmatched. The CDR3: CASSSGTGLNTEAFF. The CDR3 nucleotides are TGTGCCAGCAGCTCCGGGACAGGGTTGAACACTGAAGCTTTCTTT.

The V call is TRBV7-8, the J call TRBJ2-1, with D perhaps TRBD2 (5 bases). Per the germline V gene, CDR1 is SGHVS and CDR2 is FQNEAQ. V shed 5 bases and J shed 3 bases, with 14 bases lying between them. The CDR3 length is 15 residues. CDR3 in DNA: TGTGCCAGCAGCCGCGGGCAAGGGATCTACAATGAGCAGTTCTTC. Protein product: CASSRGQGIYNEQFF.

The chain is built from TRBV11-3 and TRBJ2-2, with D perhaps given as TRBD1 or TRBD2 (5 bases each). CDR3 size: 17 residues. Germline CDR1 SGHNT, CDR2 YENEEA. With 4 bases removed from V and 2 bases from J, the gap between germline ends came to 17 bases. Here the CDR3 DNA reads TGTGCCAGCAGCTCTCGCAGGATGAGGGACAACACCGGGGAGCTGTTTTTT. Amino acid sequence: CASSSRRMRDNTGELFF.

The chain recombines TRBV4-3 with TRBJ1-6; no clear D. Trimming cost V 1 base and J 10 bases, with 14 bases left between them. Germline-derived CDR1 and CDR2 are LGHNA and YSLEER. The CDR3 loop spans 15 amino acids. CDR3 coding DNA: TGCGCCAGCAGCCAAGCCCCCGTGGAGGAATCACCCCTCCACTTT. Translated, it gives CASSQAPVEESPLHF.

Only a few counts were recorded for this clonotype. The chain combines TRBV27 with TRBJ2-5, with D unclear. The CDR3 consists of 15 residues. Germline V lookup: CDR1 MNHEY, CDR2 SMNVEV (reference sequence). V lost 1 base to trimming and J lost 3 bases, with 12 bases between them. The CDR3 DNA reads TGTGCCAGCAGTTTATATGGGCGACTGAAAGAGACCCAGTACTTC. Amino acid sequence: CASSLYGRLKETQYF.

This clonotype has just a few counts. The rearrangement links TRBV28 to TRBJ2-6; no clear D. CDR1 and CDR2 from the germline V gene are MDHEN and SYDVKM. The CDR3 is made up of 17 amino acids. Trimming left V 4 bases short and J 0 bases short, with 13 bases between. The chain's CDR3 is CASSYWTVTSGANVLTF. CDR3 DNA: TGTGCCAGCAGTTACTGGACGGTTACCTCTGGGGCCAACGTCCTGACTTTC.

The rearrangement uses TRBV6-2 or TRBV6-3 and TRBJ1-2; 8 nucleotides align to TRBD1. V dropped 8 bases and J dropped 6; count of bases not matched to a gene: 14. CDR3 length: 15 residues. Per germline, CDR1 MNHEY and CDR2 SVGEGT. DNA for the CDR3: TGTGCCAGCTACGACCAGGGGGCGCGAGTCGATGGCTACACCTTC. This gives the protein CASYDQGARVDGYTF.

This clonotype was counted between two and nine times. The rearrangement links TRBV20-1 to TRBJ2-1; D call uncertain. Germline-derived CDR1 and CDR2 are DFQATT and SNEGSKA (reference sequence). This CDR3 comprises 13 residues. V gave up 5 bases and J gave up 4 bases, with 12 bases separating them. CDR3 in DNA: TGCAGTGCTGGTCTCGTGCGGTACAATGAGCAGTTCTTC. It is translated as CSAGLVRYNEQFF.

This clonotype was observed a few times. The CDR3 sequence is CAISGLAGAGELFF. The CDR3 nucleotides are TGTGCCATCAGTGGGTTAGCGGGAGCCGGGGAGCTGTTTTTT. The chain links TRBV10-3 to TRBJ2-2, with 9 nucleotides matching TRBD2. After removal of 4 bases from V and 6 bases from J, the junction contained 3 bases not matched to a gene. There are 14 residues in the CDR3. Germline-derived CDR1 and CDR2 are ENHRY and SYGVKD.